Here is one TCR beta chain with its context. It has no known antigen specificity. No base quality information exists; no much larger clone differs at one position. What the treatment or condition label conveys for this sample: allogeneic hematopoietic cell transplantation with graft depleted of TCRalphabeta T cells and CD19 B cells. The transplant recipients were children given TCRalphabeta/CD19-depleted allogeneic hematopoietic cell grafts. The data were taken from a study of T-cell reconstitution after alpha-beta-depleted transplantation in children (dated by TCRdb to 2016 to 2017). As for the study more broadly: Using TCR repertoire profiling, the study quantitatively followed how T-cell immune reconstitution unfolded in children after TCRalphabeta/CD19-depleted allogeneic hematopoietic cell transplantation.

Broad study findings and their caveats: Over subsequent months, a decline in hyperexpanded clone frequencies was noted, and after one year, T-cell counts and TCRbeta diversity were mostly ascribed to newly produced T cells. In some patients, the high TCRbeta diversity seen at day 60 was put down to recipient T cells and intrathymic progenitors that had survived conditioning. The apparently early recovery of alphabetaT-cell counts about two months after transplant reportedly depended on only several hundred rapidly expanded clones that came from non-depleted graft cells.

Taken from the germline V gene, the CDR1 and CDR2 loops are KGHDR and SFDVKD. V is shortened by 3 bases, J by 4 bases, and the region joining them spans 10 bases. The CDR3, cysteine through phenylalanine, is 14 amino acids long. Just CDR3 DNA is preserved here, 42 bases in frame from base 1. Libraries were constructed by PCR. Sequencing instrument: Illumina HiSeq 2500. TCR library preparation used molecular barcoding, with unique molecular identifiers applied to normalize quantification of the TCRbeta repertoire. TCRdb trimmed the raw reads at Q25, called clones with MiXCR and kept productive beta chains. Duplicate CDR3 protein sequences are folded into a single record with the most common DNA and genes. This sample gives roughly 74,000 distinct CDR3 sequences in total; 15% to 20% of them show up just once. The ten largest account for 51% of the sample.

The sample here was PBMCs, mostly from graft donor cells, taken 360 days after TCRalphabeta/CD19-depleted stem cell transplant. The V and J segments used are TRBV24-1 and TRBJ2-3; 5 matching bases give a weak D call of TRBD2. The sequence came from a male patient under 10 years old who had a stem cell transplant for acute lymphoblastic leukemia, so the T cells may come from the graft donor. The CDR3 region has the sequence CATSDPGLADTQYF. The nucleotide sequence is TGTGCCACCAGTGATCCGGGGTTGGCAGATACGCAGTATTTT.